This T cell receptor (beta chain) was found in a study of blood T cell repertoires in COVID-19. Assay used: immunoSEQ multiplex PCR; TCRdb lists only in-frame clones, some missing. The sample has roughly 200,000 clones, 70% to 90% seen once; the top ten hold roughly 18%. Seattle participants joined during active infection and were tracked over time. This CDR3 region has 15 residues. In germline, CDR1 is LNHDA, CDR2 SQIVND (reference sequence). Losses at the gene ends were 4 bases for V and 0 bases for J; bases not matched to a gene: 3. This clone was observed a few times. The sequenced material came from peripheral blood. This chain joins TRBV19 and TRBJ2-7, with 10 bases aligning to TRBD2. The sequence was obtained from a person between 65 and 79 years old with COVID-19, enrolled during active disease. The CDR3 loop is CASSKTSGSSYEQYF. CDR3 nucleotides: TGTGCCAGTAGTAAGACTAGCGGGTCCTCCTACGAGCAGTACTTC.